These 10 T cell receptor beta chains were sequenced from one sample in a study of cytomegalovirus exposure and HLA in healthy donors. 13 Jbeta primers and 60 Vbeta primers were used for the PCR. Assay: immunoSEQ multiplex PCR; the TCRdb copy retains only in-frame clones and omits some. The table has under 80,000 clones, about 65% seen once. Sequences were obtained from PBMCs. The receptors derive from a woman in her twenties or thirties in good health and CMV-seronegative.

The chain is built from TRBV5-1 and TRBJ1-4; TRBD1 agrees at 7 bases. The CDR3 covers 14 residues. V shed 2 bases and J 8 bases; nucleotides not matched to a gene: 6. Per the germline V gene, CDR1 is SGHRS and CDR2 is YFSETQ. The CDR3 DNA is TGCGCCAGCAGCTTAGACAGGGTTGGAGAAAAACTGTTTTTT. Protein: CASSLDRVGEKLFF.

The chain recombines TRBV27 with TRBJ2-7; 7 nucleotides line up with TRBD2. The CDR3 has 18 amino acids. The V segment lost 0 bases and the J segment 3 bases; nucleotides outside the gene matches: 14. Germline assignment: CDR1 MNHEY and CDR2 SMNVEV (reference sequence). The CDR3: CASSLSAREPGGNYEQYF. In DNA, the CDR3 is TGTGCCAGCAGTTTATCGGCTCGCGAACCGGGGGGAAACTACGAGCAGTACTTC.

The rearrangement joins TRBV2 to TRBJ2-1, with 7 bases identical to TRBD2. CDR1 and CDR2 from the germline V gene are SNHLY and FYNNEI. This CDR3 region has 13 residues. The CDR3 loop reads CATAGVTYNEQFF. CDR3 sequence (DNA): TGTGCGACGGCGGGGGTAACCTACAATGAGCAGTTCTTC.

The rearrangement joins TRBV5-5 to TRBJ1-2; D might be TRBD1 (5 bases). Germline CDR1 is SGHKS and CDR2 is YYEKEE (reference sequence). This CDR3 contains 14 residues. The germline V and J ends were trimmed by 0 bases and 8 bases, with 14 bases remaining between them. The CDR3 loop is CASSLASGARGYTF. CDR3 sequence (DNA): TGTGCCAGCAGCTTGGCTAGCGGGGCGCGAGGCTACACCTTC. The complete variable domain, with remaining parts taken from reference TRBV5-5 and TRBJ1-2, reads DAGVTQSPTHLIKTRGQQVTLRCSPISGHKSVSWYQQVLGQGPQFIFQYYEKEERGRGNFPDRFSARQFPNYSSELNVNALLLGDSALYLCASSLASGARGYTFGSGTRLTVV.

This clone was detected a few times. The gene calls are TRBV4-3 and TRBJ2-7, with 8 bases identical to TRBD1. The CDR3 contains 16 residues. Germline values: CDR1 LGHNA, CDR2 YSLEER. With 3 bases clipped from V and 4 bases from J, the junction kept 11 bases outside the gene matches. CDR3 DNA: TGCGCCAGCAGCCAGAGCTCGGGGCAGGGGGCATACGAGCAGTACTTC. Protein: CASSQSSGQGAYEQYF.

The rearrangement joins TRBV6-5 to TRBJ1-2; D unclear. The germline gives CDR1 MNHEY, CDR2 SVGAGI. This CDR3 is 12 amino acids long. V was pared by 5 bases and J by 14 bases, with 18 bases between. In nucleotides, the CDR3 is TGTGCCAGCAGTGAATTTGAACAGATGGAAACCTTC. Encoded protein: CASSEFEQMETF.

This clone turned up a few times. The rearrangement links TRBV25-1 to TRBJ1-1; 7 bases map to TRBD1. CDR3 length: 12 amino acids. J lost 11 bases, V lost 6 bases, and 9 bases had no gene match. Looked up from germline, CDR1 is MGHDK and CDR2 is SYGVNS. The CDR3 here is CASRQGLWDAFF. The DNA of the CDR3 is TGTGCCAGCAGACAGGGGCTTTGGGACGCTTTCTTT.

The V gene is TRBV5-1, the J gene TRBJ2-1; D remains unclear. V shed 4 bases and J shed 0 bases, with 14 bases lying between them. Germline V lookup: CDR1 SGHRS, CDR2 YFSETQ. The CDR3 extends over 16 amino acids. The CDR3 bases are TGCGCCAGCAGCCCGACTTATCGCAGCTCCTACAATGAGCAGTTCTTC. Protein: CASSPTYRSSYNEQFF.

This chain links TRBV6-5 with TRBJ2-7; 7 bases are shared with TRBD2. Trimming at V came to 2 bases and at J to 2 bases, leaving 3 bases not matched to a gene. The CDR3 spans 14 residues. CDR1 MNHEY and CDR2 SVGAGI come from the germline V gene. CDR3 region: CASSYVRGAYEQYF. The DNA for the CDR3 is TGTGCCAGCAGTTACGTACGGGGGGCCTACGAGCAGTACTTC.

The chain carries TRBV6-1 and TRBJ1-5; the D is unclear. V lost 6 bases and J 6 bases, leaving 12 bases between the germline ends. The germline gives CDR1 MNHNS, CDR2 SASEGT. The CDR3 sequence is 13 residues long. The CDR3 here is CASRAQWAQPQHF. The CDR3 DNA reads as TGTGCCAGCAGAGCACAGTGGGCTCAGCCCCAGCATTTT.